This TCR beta chain was found in a study of CD8 T cells in Susac syndrome. cDNA came from roughly 0.53 to 1 ug RNA primed by random hexamers. Amplification of TCR beta CDR3 spanned 54 Vbeta and 13 Jbeta via immunoSEQ multiplex PCR. TCRdb passed the immunoSEQ multiplex PCR reads through MiXCR, listing each CDR3 protein once. The table records 150,000 to 160,000 distinct CDR3 sequences, approximately 95% of them present only once. The CD8+ and CD4+ T cells were isolated magnetically using a negative isolation approach, whereas the TEMRA cells were enriched by FACS. Germline CDR1 reads SNHLY; CDR2 reads FYNNEI. CDR3 size: 13 residues. The V gene lost 11 bases and the J gene lost 7 bases, with 20 bases spanning the gap.

The chain uses TRBV2 and TRBJ2-5; TRBD2 might be the D (6 bases). What was sequenced was CD4+ T cells from PBMCs. This sequence was found in a human donor with Susac syndrome. For the CDR3, the DNA is TGTGCCTCCATCCCGGGGGAAGCGGGGACCCAGTACTTC. This gives the protein CASIPGEAGTQYF.